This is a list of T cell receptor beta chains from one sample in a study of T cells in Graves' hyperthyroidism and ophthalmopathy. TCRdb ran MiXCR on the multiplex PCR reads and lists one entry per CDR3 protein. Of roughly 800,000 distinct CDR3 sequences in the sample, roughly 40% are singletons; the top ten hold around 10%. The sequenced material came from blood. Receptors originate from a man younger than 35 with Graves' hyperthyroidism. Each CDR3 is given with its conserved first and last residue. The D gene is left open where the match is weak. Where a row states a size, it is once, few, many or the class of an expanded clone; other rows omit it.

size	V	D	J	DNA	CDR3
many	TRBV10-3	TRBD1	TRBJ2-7	TGTGCCATCAGTGAGTCGACGACAGGGGCCTACGAGCAGTACTTC	CAISESTTGAYEQYF
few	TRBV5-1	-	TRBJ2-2	TGCGCCAGCAGCTTGAACCAGCGGGAGCTGTTTTTT	CASSLNQRELFF
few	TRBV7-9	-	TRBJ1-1	TGTGCCAGCAGCTTCGTTGTAGGCACTGAAGCTTTCTTT	CASSFVVGTEAFF
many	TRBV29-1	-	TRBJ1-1	TGCAGCGGCAAAGGGAGGGGGACGGCTGAAGCTTTCTTT	CSGKGRGTAEAFF
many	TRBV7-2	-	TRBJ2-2	TGTGCCAGCAGCCCACAGGGGAGGACCGGGGAGCTGTTTTTT	CASSPQGRTGELFF
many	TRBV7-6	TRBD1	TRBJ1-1	TGTGCCAGCAGCTCTACGACAGGGGCCAACACTGAAGCTTTCTTT	CASSSTTGANTEAFF
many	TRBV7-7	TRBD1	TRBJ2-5	TGTGCTAGCAGCTTTTGGGACAGTGGAGAGACCCAGTACTTC	CASSFWDSGETQYF
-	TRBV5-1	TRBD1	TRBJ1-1	TGCGCCAGCGGAACCCCGGGACAGGGATCCTCTGAAGCTTTCTTT	CASGTPGQGSSEAFF
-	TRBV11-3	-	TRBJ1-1	TGTGCCAGCAGCGGCCGGGGCCTAGAAGCTTTCTTT	CASSGRGLEAFF
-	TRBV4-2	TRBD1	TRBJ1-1	TGTGCCAGCAGCCAAGATCGGACAGGGTCTACCACTGAAGCTTTCTTT	CASSQDRTGSTTEAFF
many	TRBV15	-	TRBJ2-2	TGTGCCACCAGGGGGCCGAACACCGGGGAGCTGTTTTTT	CATRGPNTGELFF
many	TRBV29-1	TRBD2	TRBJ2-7	TGCAGCGTTGAGCAGGGAGGGACCTACGAGCAGTACTTC	CSVEQGGTYEQYF
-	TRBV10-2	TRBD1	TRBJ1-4	TGCGCCAGCAGTGAGTACCCCTGGGACGGGACAGGGAATGAAAAACTGTTTTTT	CASSEYPWDGTGNEKLFF
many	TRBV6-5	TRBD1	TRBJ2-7	TGTGCCAGCAGGGACCGGACAGGGGGATACGAGCAGTACTTC	CASRDRTGGYEQYF
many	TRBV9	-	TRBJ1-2	TGTGCCAGCAGCGACCGGGGTTCTTATGGCTACACCTTC	CASSDRGSYGYTF
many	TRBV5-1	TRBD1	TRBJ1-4	TGCGCCAGCAGCGCCGGGACAGGGGGTGGTGAAAAACTGTTTTTT	CASSAGTGGGEKLFF
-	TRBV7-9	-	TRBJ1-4	TGTGCCAGCAAGAGGACTAAGGGTGAAAAACTGTTTTTT	CASKRTKGEKLFF
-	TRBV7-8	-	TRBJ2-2	TGTGCCAGCAGGCCCAATCAAGGGGAGGTGGAGCTGTTTTTT	CASRPNQGEVELFF
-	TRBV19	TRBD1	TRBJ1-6	TGTGCCAGTAGCTCAACAGGGGAGGATAATTCACCCCTCCACTTT	CASSSTGEDNSPLHF
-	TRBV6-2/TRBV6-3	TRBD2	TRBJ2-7	TGTGCCAGCAGTTACCTGGCGCGGGCTAGCGGGAATAACGAGCAGTATTTC	CASSYLARASGNNEQYF
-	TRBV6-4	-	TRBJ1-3	TGTGCCAGCAGATCCCCCCGGAGAGGAAACACCATATATTTT	CASRSPRRGNTIYF
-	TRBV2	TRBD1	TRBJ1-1	TGTGCCAGCAGTGAACGCGCAGGGGGAGGGAGTGAAGCTTTCTTT	CASSERAGGGSEAFF
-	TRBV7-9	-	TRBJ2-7	TGTGCCAGCAGCTCAGACAGGTCGGACGAGCAGTACTTC	CASSSDRSDEQYF
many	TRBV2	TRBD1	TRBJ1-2	TGTGCCAGCAGCGGGGACAGTCGGTCTGGCTACACCTTC	CASSGDSRSGYTF
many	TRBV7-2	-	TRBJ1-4	TGTGCCAGCAGCTTCGAGGGGGACGGAAAACTGTTTTTT	CASSFEGDGKLFF
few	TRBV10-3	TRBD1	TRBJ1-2	TGTGCCAGCAGACGCGGGACAGGTGCTAACTATGGCTACACCTTC	CASRRGTGANYGYTF
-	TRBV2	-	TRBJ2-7	TGTGCCAGCAACGATAGGGTGCGCGACGAGCAGTACTTC	CASNDRVRDEQYF
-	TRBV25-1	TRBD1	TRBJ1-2	TGTGCCAGCAGGCAGGGGGCCCATGGCTACACCTTC	CASRQGAHGYTF
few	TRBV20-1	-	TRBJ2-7	TGCAGTGCTGAACAGGCCTACGAGCAGTACTTC	CSAEQAYEQYF
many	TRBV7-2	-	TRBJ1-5	TGTGCCAGCACCGGGAATCAGCCCCAGCATTTT	CASTGNQPQHF
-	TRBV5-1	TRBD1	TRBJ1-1	TGCGCCAGCAGGGAGGGGGCGGACACTGAAGCTTTCTTT	CASREGADTEAFF
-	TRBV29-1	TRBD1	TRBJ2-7	TGCAGCGTTGATGAGGGGGCCAACGTCTCCTACGAGCAGTACTTC	CSVDEGANVSYEQYF
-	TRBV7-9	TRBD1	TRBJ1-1	TGTGCCAGCAGCTTGGACAGGGGGGACAGCCACCCTTTCTTT	CASSLDRGDSHPFF
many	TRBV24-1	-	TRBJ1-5	TGTGCCACCGCCCCTGTCACGAGCAATCAGCCCCAGCATTTT	CATAPVTSNQPQHF
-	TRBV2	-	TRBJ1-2	TGTGCCAGCAGGACTACAGGGTTGGACTATGGCTACACCTTC	CASRTTGLDYGYTF
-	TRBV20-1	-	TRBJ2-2	TGCAGCCTCACCGGGGAGCTGTTTTTT	CSLTGELFF
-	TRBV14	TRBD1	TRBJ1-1	TGTGCCAGCAGCCAAGCGCAACAGGGGCTGGACACTGAAGCTTTCTTT	CASSQAQQGLDTEAFF
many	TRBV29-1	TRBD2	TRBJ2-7	TGCAGCGCCCTCACTAGCGGGAGTGGCTACGAGCAGTACTTC	CSALTSGSGYEQYF
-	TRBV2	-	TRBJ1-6	TGTGCCAGCGGGTTACGCCTACCATCGAGCTCCTATAATTCACCCCTCCACTTT	CASGLRLPSSSYNSPLHF
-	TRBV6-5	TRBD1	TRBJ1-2	TGTGCCAGCAGTTCTCGGACAGGGAAAAAGGGCTACACCTTC	CASSSRTGKKGYTF
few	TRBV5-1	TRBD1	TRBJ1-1	TGCGCCAGCTCCACAGGGGGTTGGGTGAACACTGAAGCTTTCTTT	CASSTGGWVNTEAFF
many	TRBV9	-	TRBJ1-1	TGTGCCAGCAGCGCCGCCACTGAAGCTTTCTTT	CASSAATEAFF
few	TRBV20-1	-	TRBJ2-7	TGCAGTGCTGGGACTCCGGACTCCTACGAGCAGTACTTC	CSAGTPDSYEQYF
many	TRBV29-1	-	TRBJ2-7	TGCAGCGTTGAAGACCAGGGCTACAAGCAGTACTTC	CSVEDQGYKQYF
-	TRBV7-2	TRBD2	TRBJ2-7	TGTGCCAGCAGCCCAATGGGAGGGACCTACGAGCAGTACTTC	CASSPMGGTYEQYF
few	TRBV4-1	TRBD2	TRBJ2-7	TGCGCCAGCAGCCAAGAAGGTGGAGCGGGGGGCATCTACGAGCAGTACTTC	CASSQEGGAGGIYEQYF
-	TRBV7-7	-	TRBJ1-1	TGTGCTAGCAGCTCTTGGACTGAAGCTTTCTTT	CASSSWTEAFF
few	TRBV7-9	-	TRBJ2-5	TGTGCCAGCAGCTTGAGGGGTTTGGGGCTCCAAGAGACCCAGTACTTC	CASSLRGLGLQETQYF
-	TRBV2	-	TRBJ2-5	TGTGCCAGCGGCGGCCTGGCTGCGGTAGGAGAGACCCAGTACTTC	CASGGLAAVGETQYF
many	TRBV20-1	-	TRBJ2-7	TGCAGTGCTAAGGACAGTCCCTACGAGCAGTACTTC	CSAKDSPYEQYF
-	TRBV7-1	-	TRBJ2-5	TGTGCCAGCAGCTCGCTGTTACTTAGTGAGACCCAGTACTTC	CASSSLLLSETQYF
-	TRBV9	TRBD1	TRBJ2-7	TGTGCCAGCAGCCCAAGGACCGGGACAGGGGGCCACGAGCAGTACTTC	CASSPRTGTGGHEQYF
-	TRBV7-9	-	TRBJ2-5	TGTGCCAGCGGCCTTGGGCAGCAAGAGACCCAGTACTTC	CASGLGQQETQYF
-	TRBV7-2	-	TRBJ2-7	TGCGCCAGCAGCCAAGTAGGATCGGAGCAGTACTTC	CASSQVGSEQYF
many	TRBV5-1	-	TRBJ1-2	TGCGCCAGCAGCTTGGAGGCAGCCGGGCATGGCTACACCTTC	CASSLEAAGHGYTF
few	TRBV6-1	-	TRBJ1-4	TGTGCCAGCACCGGTGTGGCTTCAACTAATGAAAAACTGTTTTTT	CASTGVASTNEKLFF
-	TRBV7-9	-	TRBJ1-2	TGTGCCAGCAGCCAAAGCGGGCTATATGGCTACACCTTC	CASSQSGLYGYTF
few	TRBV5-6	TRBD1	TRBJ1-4	TGTGCCAGCAGCTGGACAGGGGAGGAAAAACTGTTTTTT	CASSWTGEEKLFF
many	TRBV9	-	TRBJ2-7	TGTGCCAGCAGCCGAGACAGCGCCGAGCAGTACTTC	CASSRDSAEQYF
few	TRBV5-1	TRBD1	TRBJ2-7	TGCGCCAGCGCCTTACAGGGGGCAGTCTACGAGCAGTACTTC	CASALQGAVYEQYF